This passage covers 24 T cell receptor beta chains from one sample sequenced in a study of beta chain features in type 1 diabetes. Their antigens remain unidentified. cDNA synthesis used the whole RNA isolate, giving expressed TCRB sequences. Libraries were prepared by immunoSEQ multiplex PCR; TCRdb keeps only in-frame clonotypes and omits some of them. The sample carries roughly 150,000 clones, approximately 7.9% recorded once. General study points: Within each of all four CD4+ subsets, Type 1 diabetes patients had TCRB CDR3s that were moderately but significantly shorter.

The material sequenced was central memory CD4+ T cells from blood. These receptors came from a man in his late teens or twenties with type 1 diabetes.

This clone was recorded a few times. This sequence joins TRBV30 and TRBJ1-1, with TRBD1 as a possible D gene (5 bases). Germline V gives CDR1 GTSNPN, CDR2 SVGIG (reference sequence). V lost 4 bases and J lost 5, with 17 bases in between. The CDR3 contains 14 residues. CDR3 DNA: TGTGCCTGGATCCGGGACTCATTGGGGACTGAAGCTTTCTTT. This translates into CAWIRDSLGTEAFF.

This chain joins TRBV5-4 and TRBJ1-2; tentative D call: TRBD1 (5 bases). CDR3 length: 13 amino acids. The V gene's germline CDR1 is SGHNT and CDR2 YYREEE (reference sequence). V lost 2 bases and J lost 8, with 13 bases in between. The CDR3 reads CASSLSAGLGYTF. The CDR3 coding sequence is TGTGCCAGCAGCTTATCGGCAGGGCTGGGCTACACCTTC.

The chain has TRBV18 and TRBJ1-2, with a tentative D call TRBD1 (6 bases). V shed 5 bases and J shed 8 bases, with 15 bases lying between them. The CDR3 totals 13 residues. CDR1 is KGHSH, CDR2 LQKENI, per germline. The CDR3, as DNA: TGTGCCAGCTCAGCAGGGGTTGCCTTGGGCTACACCTTC. Amino acids: CASSAGVALGYTF.

The chain carries TRBV9 and TRBJ2-1; 8 nucleotides line up with TRBD2. This CDR3 is built from 17 residues. Germline V CDR1 and CDR2: SGDLS, YYNGEE. J was trimmed by 9 bases and V by 4 bases; bases with no gene match: 18. The CDR3 reads CASSPPDGGVTSSEQFF. CDR3 DNA sequence: TGTGCCAGCAGCCCCCCCGACGGGGGGGTAACATCCAGTGAGCAGTTCTTC. Filled out from reference TRBV9 and TRBJ2-1, the complete variable domain reads DSGVTQTPKHLITATGQRVTLRCSPRSGDLSVYWYQQSLDQGLQFLIQYYNGEERAKGNILERFSAQQFPDLHSELNLSSLELGDSALYFCASSPPDGGVTSSEQFFGPGTRLTVL.

The V call is TRBV11-2, the J call TRBJ1-1, with 8 bases identical to TRBD1. The V and J ends lost 6 bases and 5 bases, in that order; junction bases with no gene match: 8. The germline CDR1 and CDR2 sequences are SGHAT and FQNNGV. This CDR3 spans 14 amino acids. The CDR3 here is CASSSQGARTEAFF. DNA of the CDR3: TGTGCCAGCAGTTCCCAGGGGGCGCGGACTGAAGCTTTCTTT. The full variable domain, rest sourced from reference TRBV11-2 and TRBJ1-1, is EAGVAQSPRYKIIEKRQSVAFWCNPISGHATLYWYQQILGQGPKLLIQFQNNGVVDDSQLPKDRFSAERLKGVDSTLKIQPAKLEDSAVYLCASSSQGARTEAFFGQGTRLTVV.

The rearrangement joins TRBV5-6 to TRBJ2-1, with 7 positions matching TRBD2. This CDR3 has 12 residues. The germline V gene has CDR1 SGHDT and CDR2 YYEEEE. The V segment lost 3 bases and the J segment 10 bases; nucleotides outside the gene matches: 4. CDR3 region: CASSWGTKEQFF. The CDR3 DNA is TGTGCCAGCAGCTGGGGGACTAAAGAGCAGTTCTTC. The complete variable domain, with remaining parts taken from reference TRBV5-6 and TRBJ2-1, reads DAGVTQSPTHLIKTRGQQVTLRCSPKSGHDTVSWYQQALGQGPQFIFQYYEEEERQRGNFPDRFSGHQFPNYSSELNVNALLLGDSALYLCASSWGTKEQFFGPGTRLTVL.

With regard to this clone: The same CDR3 can be traced to other DNA sequences in this sample. The chain combines TRBV5-1 with TRBJ2-3; 10 positions agree with TRBD2. With V trimmed by 4 bases and J by 4 bases, 3 bases remained unmatched. Germline loops: CDR1 SGHRS, CDR2 YFSETQ. There are 14 residues in the CDR3. The CDR3, as DNA: TGCGCCAGCAGCCCAGGACTAGCGGCAGATACGCAGTATTTT. This sequence encodes CASSPGLAADTQYF.

The rearrangement links TRBV9 to TRBJ2-3; 8 nucleotides line up with TRBD2. Germline lookup yields CDR1 SGDLS and CDR2 YYNGEE. V lost 4 bases, J lost 0 bases, and 7 bases stayed unmatched. The CDR3 runs 16 residues. The CDR3 DNA follows: TGTGCCAGCAGCCCTAGAGCGGGGGTCAGCACAGATACGCAGTATTTT. Its translation: CASSPRAGVSTDTQYF.

This clone was detected only a few times. A junction end diverges from the germline sequence, so it may reflect a read error. The gene calls are TRBV5-1 and TRBJ2-1; a weak D match, TRBD1 (5 bases). Germline CDR1 and CDR2: SGHRS and YFSETQ. CDR3 size: 14 residues. The CDR3 coding sequence is TGCGCCAGCAGCTTCACCGACAGCTACGATGAGCAGTTCTTC. It specifies CASSFTDSYDEQFF.

This clone occurred a few times. The CDR3 spells CASSPYGGEKLFF. The CDR3 region has the DNA TGTGCCAGCAGCCCATACGGGGGTGAAAAACTGTTTTTT. The rearrangement links TRBV7-2 to TRBJ1-4; tentative D call: TRBD1 (5 bases). V shed 5 bases and J shed 7 bases, with 11 bases lying between them. Germline V gives CDR1 SGHTA, CDR2 FQGNSA. This CDR3 is built from 13 residues.

This clone was seen only a few times. The rearrangement joins TRBV5-1 to TRBJ2-5; 7 positions match TRBD2. V was pared by 0 bases and J by 3 bases, with 5 bases of the junction left unmatched. CDR1 is SGHRS, CDR2 YFSETQ, per germline. The CDR3 covers 15 residues. The CDR3 protein is CASSLGLAVKETQYF. The CDR3 bases are TGCGCCAGCAGCTTGGGACTAGCAGTGAAAGAGACCCAGTACTTC.

This clone appeared a few times. The J gene is TRBJ1-5, the V gene TRBV30; 7 nucleotides align to TRBD1. The CDR3 extends over 17 amino acids. The trim removed 3 bases at V and 4 bases at J, leaving 15 bases unmatched. The V gene's germline CDR1 is GTSNPN and CDR2 SVGIG (reference sequence). This chain's CDR3 is CAWSGTANVGVNQPQHF. The CDR3 nucleotides read TGTGCCTGGAGCGGGACAGCCAATGTGGGGGTTAATCAGCCCCAGCATTTT. The variable domain in full, with the rest retrieved from reference TRBV30 and TRBJ1-5, is SQTIHQWPATLVQPVGSPLSLECTVEGTSNPNLYWYRQAAGRGLQLLFYSVGIGQISSEVPQNLSASRPQDRQFILSSKKLLLSDSGFYLCAWSGTANVGVNQPQHFGDGTRLSIL.

CDR3 in amino acids: CASSPDRGTAGANVLTF. CDR3 nucleotides: TGTGCCAGCTCACCGGATCGGGGAACCGCTGGGGCCAACGTCCTGACTTTC. The rearrangement links TRBV18 to TRBJ2-6; TRBD2 might be the D (5 bases). V lost 3 bases, J lost 2 bases, and 14 bases lay in between. Germline CDR1 KGHSH, CDR2 LQKENI. CDR3 size: 17 residues.

V is TRBV2 and J is TRBJ1-4; 7 bases line up with TRBD1. The V gene end was trimmed by 6 bases and the J gene end by 9 bases; junction bases not matched to a gene: 16. The germline CDR1 and CDR2 sequences are SNHLY and FYNNEI. This CDR3 contains 16 residues. The CDR3 spells CASRSRPSTRGQKLFF. The CDR3 nucleotides read TGTGCCAGCAGGAGCAGGCCATCTACGAGGGGGCAAAAACTGTTTTTT.

This sequence joins TRBV21-1 and TRBJ1-2; the table's D call, TRBD1, was not checked against the DNA. TRBV21-1 is designated a pseudogene. The CDR3 sequence is 15 residues long. The CDR3, as DNA: TGTGCCAGCAGCAAAGGGGGACAGGGGGCGAGTGGCTACACCTTC. It encodes CASSKGGQGASGYTF.

The chain has TRBV28 and TRBJ2-7; 7 bases align to TRBD1. The CDR3 sequence is 15 residues long. Germline-derived CDR1 and CDR2 are MDHEN and SYDVKM. Trimming took 5 bases from V and 2 from J; bases not matched to a gene: 9. CDR3 nucleotides: TGTGCCAGCAGTACACGCAACAGGGGAGCCTACGAGCAGTACTTC. As protein: CASSTRNRGAYEQYF.

This clone was counted between two and nine times. The chain links TRBV5-1 to TRBJ2-2; a weak D match, TRBD2 (6 bases). Trimming took off 0 bases at V and 6 bases at J, with 12 bases between the two ends. Germline-derived CDR1 and CDR2 are SGHRS and YFSETQ. The CDR3 has 15 residues. The CDR3 protein is CASSLAGGPAGELFF. The DNA of the CDR3 is TGCGCCAGCAGCTTGGCTGGAGGGCCTGCCGGGGAGCTGTTTTTT.

This clone appeared a few times. This chain connects TRBV2 to TRBJ1-6, with 8 bases matching TRBD1. The CDR3 totals 15 residues. J was trimmed by 8 bases and V by 6 bases; bases with no gene match: 9. Per the germline V gene, CDR1 is SNHLY and CDR2 is FYNNEI. The CDR3, as DNA: TGTGCCAGCAGCCGAAGGACAGGGCGAGATTCACCCCTCCACTTT. Translated: CASSRRTGRDSPLHF. The whole variable domain, remainder taken from reference TRBV2 and TRBJ1-6, is EPEVTQTPSHQVTQMGQEVILRCVPISNHLYFYWYRQILGQKVEFLVSFYNNEISEKSEIFDDQFSVERPDGSNFTLKIRSTKLEDSAMYFCASSRRTGRDSPLHFGNGTRLTVT.

This clone occurred a few times. The chain is built from TRBV11-2 and TRBJ2-7; 12 bases align to TRBD2. Per germline, CDR1 SGHAT and CDR2 FQNNGV. Trimming at V came to 6 bases and at J to 6 bases, leaving 15 bases not matched to a gene. The CDR3 is 17 residues long. The DNA for the CDR3 is TGTGCCAGCAGAAGGACTAGCGGGGCATTAGTCCCCCGCGAGCAGTACTTC. It translates to CASRRTSGALVPREQYF.

This clone showed up many times. The chain uses TRBV9 and TRBJ2-7; D might be TRBD1 (5 bases). The CDR3 contains 13 residues. The germline V gene has CDR1 SGDLS and CDR2 YYNGEE. V lost 2 bases to trimming and J lost 2 bases, with 8 bases between them. DNA for the CDR3: TGTGCCAGCAGCGTGTCAGGGACCTACGAGCAGTACTTC. Amino acids: CASSVSGTYEQYF. The full variable domain, with the rest looked up from reference TRBV9 and TRBJ2-7, is DSGVTQTPKHLITATGQRVTLRCSPRSGDLSVYWYQQSLDQGLQFLIQYYNGEERAKGNILERFSAQQFPDLHSELNLSSLELGDSALYFCASSVSGTYEQYFGPGTRLTVT.

This clone was counted a few times. The chain employs TRBV11-2 and TRBJ1-5, with D possibly matching TRBD1 (6 bases). Germline CDR1 reads SGHAT; CDR2 reads FQNNGV. V shed 5 bases and J shed 4 bases, with 15 bases lying between them. The CDR3 covers 15 residues. The CDR3 coding sequence is TGTGCCAGCAGCCCCCTGGACAGCGAGAATCAGCCCCAGCATTTT. Encoded protein: CASSPLDSENQPQHF.

The chain carries TRBV15 and TRBJ1-6; 7 nucleotides align to TRBD1. The V and J ends lost 5 bases and 12 bases, in that order; junction bases with no gene match: 10. The germline CDR1 and CDR2 sequences are LNHNV and YYDKDF (reference sequence). This CDR3 is 14 amino acids long. For the CDR3, the DNA is TGTGCCACCAGCGTCAGACAGGGACGTGAACCCCTCCACTTT. Translating gives CATSVRQGREPLHF.

This clone was found a few times. This chain joins TRBV11-3 and TRBJ1-1; no clear D. V dropped 1 base and J dropped 5 bases, with 8 bases sitting between them. The CDR3 loop spans 13 amino acids. Looked up from germline, CDR1 is SGHNT and CDR2 is YENEEA. The CDR3 sequence is CASSLGGETEAFF. In nucleotides, the CDR3 is TGTGCCAGCAGCTTAGGTGGTGAGACTGAAGCTTTCTTT.

In its sample, this clone was seen a few times. The chain joins TRBV7-2 to TRBJ1-3, with a tentative D call TRBD1 (6 bases). V was pared by 4 bases and J by 7 bases, with 11 bases between. Per the germline V gene, CDR1 is SGHTA and CDR2 is FQGNSA. CDR3 length: 13 amino acids. The CDR3 protein is CASSSARGNTIYF. The CDR3 nucleotides read TGTGCCAGCAGCTCGGCCAGGGGTAACACCATATATTTT.